This T cell receptor (beta chain) was profiled in a study of OX40 agonist ivuxolimab in advanced cancers. Profiled with immunoSEQ multiplex PCR; TCRdb holds only in-frame clones, not every one. The data hold around 77,000 clones, with over 75% observed a single time. This clone has more than one count but fewer than ten. This CDR3 comprises 13 residues. Trimming cost V 5 bases and J 8 bases, with 13 bases left between them. Germline V lookup: CDR1 SGHNT, CDR2 YYREEE (reference sequence). The V and J genes are TRBV5-4 and TRBJ1-4; D perhaps matches TRBD1 (6 bases). The TCR comes from an adult with an advanced solid tumor such as melanoma, head and neck, liver or kidney cancer. This specimen consisted of CD4+ or CD8+ T cells sorted from blood, obtained in a trial of the OX40 agonist ivuxolimab. The CDR3 region has the DNA TGTGCCAGCAGTAACGCAGGGGACGAAAAACTGTTTTTT. It yields the protein CASSNAGDEKLFF.